This T cell receptor (beta chain) stems from a study of blood T cell repertoires in COVID-19. Study information: Both acute and convalescent COVID-19 samples were obtained from the United States, Italy and Spain.

TCRdb's table, derived via immunoSEQ multiplex PCR, lists solely in-frame clones and lacks some. The sample has approximately 160,000 clones; approximately 88% are singletons. This CDR3 comprises 19 residues. From germline, CDR1 is MNHEY and CDR2 SVGEGT. The junction had 9 bases not matched to a gene; V was cut back by 2 bases and J by 0 bases. The source is a woman aged 55-75 years with acute or convalescent COVID-19. The gene calls are TRBV6-2 or TRBV6-3 and TRBJ2-2; 10 nucleotides line up with TRBD2. Sequenced material: peripheral blood. The CDR3, as DNA: TGTGCCAGCAGTTACCCGAAGGCTAGCGGGGGCCCGAACACCGGGGAGCTGTTTTTT. As protein: CASSYPKASGGPNTGELFF.